Listed here are 7 T cell receptor beta chains from one sample, sequenced in a study of blood T cell repertoires in COVID-19. Repertoires were generated with immunoSEQ multiplex PCR, while TCRdb's copy carries only in-frame clones and drops some. Of about 200,000 clones in the sample, roughly 90% are singletons; the top ten hold 6.5% to 9%. Source material: PBMCs or T cells enriched from blood (not recorded which). The source of these receptors is a woman aged 18-29 years who had recovered from COVID-19.

The chain recombines TRBV28 with TRBJ1-2, with TRBD1 as a possible D gene (6 bases). CDR1 and CDR2 from the germline V gene are MDHEN and SYDVKM. The V gene lost 6 bases and the J gene lost 1 base, with 18 bases spanning the gap. The CDR3 consists of 16 residues. The CDR3 spells CASSSRTDSNNYGYTF. Here the CDR3 DNA reads TGTGCCAGCAGCTCCCGGACAGACTCCAATAACTATGGCTACACCTTC.

This chain links TRBV5-6 with TRBJ1-1; 10 bases align to TRBD1. Germline CDR1 and CDR2: SGHDT and YYEEEE. V shed 1 base, J shed 2 bases, and the junction held 2 bases outside the gene matches. The CDR3 extends over 15 amino acids. CDR3 bases: TGTGCCAGCAGCTTGAGGACAGGGGGAAACACTGAAGCTTTCTTT. Translating gives CASSLRTGGNTEAFF.

The gene calls are TRBV7-6 and TRBJ1-1; no reliable D call. The V end lost 1 base, the J end lost 4 bases, and 22 bases lay between the germline ends. This CDR3 is 18 amino acids long. Germline CDR1 reads SGHVS; CDR2 reads FNYEAQ. The DNA for the CDR3 is TGTGCCAGCAGCTTAGGAAGGTCAGGAAGAGAAGCGGGCACTGAAGCTTTCTTT. It yields the protein CASSLGRSGREAGTEAFF. The variable domain in full, with the rest retrieved from reference TRBV7-6 and TRBJ1-1, is GAGVSQSPRYKVTKRGQDVALRCDPISGHVSLYWYRQALGQGPEFLTYFNYEAQQDKSGLPNDRFSAERPEGSISTLTIQRTEQRDSAMYRCASSLGRSGREAGTEAFFGQGTRLTVV.

The chain joins TRBV6-1 to TRBJ1-2; 9 bases match TRBD1. The germline V gene has CDR1 MNHNS and CDR2 SASEGT. Trimming removed 1 base from V and 8 bases from J; junction bases left unmatched: 2. The CDR3 runs to 13 residues. The CDR3 loop reads CASSEDRGPGYTF. CDR3 in DNA: TGTGCCAGCAGTGAAGACAGGGGGCCGGGCTACACCTTC.

The chain is built from TRBV11-2 and TRBJ2-3; maybe TRBD2 (7 bases). Germline V gene sequence: CDR1 SGHAT, CDR2 FQNNGV. The V gene lost 5 bases and the J gene lost 1 base, with 22 bases spanning the gap. The CDR3 has 18 residues. CDR3 sequence reads: CASSEGRGGDVGTDTQYF. The CDR3 DNA reads as TGTGCCAGCAGCGAGGGTAGGGGGGGGGACGTGGGCACAGATACGCAGTATTTT.

The DNA for the CDR3 is TGTGCCAGCAGTGGTGACACGGGGGACGGGACCGGGGAGCTGTTTTTT. Protein sequence: CASSGDTGDGTGELFF. The rearrangement joins TRBV6-4 to TRBJ2-2; D is possibly TRBD2 (6 bases). V was trimmed by 4 bases and J by 5 bases, leaving 17 bases between them. Germline V gene lookup returns CDR1 MRHNA and CDR2 SNTAGT. The CDR3 contains 16 residues.

V usage is TRBV19 and J usage is TRBJ1-1, with a weak D call TRBD1 (6 bases). This CDR3 region has 16 residues. Trimming took 3 bases from V and 0 from J, leaving 14 bases between them. Germline V gene sequence: CDR1 LNHDA, CDR2 SQIVND (reference sequence). CDR3 coding DNA: TGTGCCAGTAGTATCGGACAGCTACTATTGAACACTGAAGCTTTCTTT. Its protein is CASSIGQLLLNTEAFF.